What follows describes a single TCR beta chain. Its antigen is not identified. This specimen comes from a study of T-cell reconstitution after alpha-beta-depleted transplantation in children. Study-wide findings and caveats: T-cell numbers and diversity one year post-transplant derived largely from freshly generated T cells. TCRbeta diversity was high at day 60 in some patients (a result of surviving recipient T cells and thymic progenitors).

The germline gives CDR1 DFQATT, CDR2 SNEGSKA (reference sequence). The CDR3 length is 14 residues. Between the trimmed V and J ends, which lost 3 bases and 2 bases, there was a span of 14 bases. Construction of the TCRbeta library involved unique molecular identifiers. From the PCR reads, TCRdb called clonotypes with MiXCR, one entry per CDR3 protein. The table has about 870,000 distinct CDR3 sequences, approximately 15% seen once; the top ten hold around 4.5%. The sequence was obtained from a male patient younger than 18 who had a stem cell transplant for acute lymphoblastic leukemia, so the T cells may come from the graft donor. This specimen consisted of PBMCs, mostly from graft donor cells, obtained 360 days after TCRalphabeta/CD19-depleted stem cell transplant. The chain recombines TRBV20-1 with TRBJ2-7, with D unresolved. CDR3 sequence reads: CSASMGRPAYEQYF. The CDR3 nucleotides read TGCAGTGCTAGTATGGGCAGACCAGCCTACGAGCAGTACTTC.